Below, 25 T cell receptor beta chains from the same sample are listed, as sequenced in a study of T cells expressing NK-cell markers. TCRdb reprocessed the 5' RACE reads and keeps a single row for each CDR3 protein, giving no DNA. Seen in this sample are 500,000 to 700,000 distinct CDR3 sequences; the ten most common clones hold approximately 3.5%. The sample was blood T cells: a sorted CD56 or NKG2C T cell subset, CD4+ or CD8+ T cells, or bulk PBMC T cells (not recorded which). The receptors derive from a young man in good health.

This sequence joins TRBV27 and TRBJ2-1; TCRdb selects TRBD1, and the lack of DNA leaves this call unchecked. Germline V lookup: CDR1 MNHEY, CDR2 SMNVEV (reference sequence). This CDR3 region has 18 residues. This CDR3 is CASSLVFRTGGPVDEQFF.

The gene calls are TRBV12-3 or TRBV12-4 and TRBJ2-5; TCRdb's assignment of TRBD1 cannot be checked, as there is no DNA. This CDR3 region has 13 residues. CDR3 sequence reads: CASSRDRRETQYF.

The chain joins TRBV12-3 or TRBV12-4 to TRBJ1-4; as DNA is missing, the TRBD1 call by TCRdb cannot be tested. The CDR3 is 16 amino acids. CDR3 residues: CASKSITGFLNEKLFF.

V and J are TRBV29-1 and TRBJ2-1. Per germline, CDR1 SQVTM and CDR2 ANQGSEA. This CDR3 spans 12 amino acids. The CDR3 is CSVATTWNEQFF.

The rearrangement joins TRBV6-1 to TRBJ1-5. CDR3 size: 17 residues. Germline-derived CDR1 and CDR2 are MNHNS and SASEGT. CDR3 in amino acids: CASSLPLTGLVNQPQHF.

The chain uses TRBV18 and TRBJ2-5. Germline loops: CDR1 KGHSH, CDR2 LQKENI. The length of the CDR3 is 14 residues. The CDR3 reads CASSPLRSQETQYF.

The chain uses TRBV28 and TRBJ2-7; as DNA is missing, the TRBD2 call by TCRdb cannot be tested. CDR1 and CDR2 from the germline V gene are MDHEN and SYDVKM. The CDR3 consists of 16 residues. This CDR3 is CASSFRLGNLGYEQYF.

This chain's CDR3 is CASSQGAGKTDTQYF. This chain uses TRBV3-1 with TRBJ2-3; the TRBD2 assignment by TCRdb is unverifiable without DNA. The CDR3 consists of 15 residues. The germline gives CDR1 LGHDT, CDR2 YNNKEL (reference sequence).

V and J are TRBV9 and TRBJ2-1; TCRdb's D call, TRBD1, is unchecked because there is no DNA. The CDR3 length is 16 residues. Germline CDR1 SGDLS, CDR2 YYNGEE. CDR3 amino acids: CASSVGVRGILDEQFF.

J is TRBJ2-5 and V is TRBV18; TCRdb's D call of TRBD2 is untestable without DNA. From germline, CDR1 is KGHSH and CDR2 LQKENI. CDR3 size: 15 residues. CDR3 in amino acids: CASSPEGLAQETQYF. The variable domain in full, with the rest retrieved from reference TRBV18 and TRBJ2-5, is NAGVMQNPRHLVRRRGQEARLRCSPMKGHSHVYWYRQLPEEGLKFMVYLQKENIIDESGMPKERFSAEFPKEGPSILRIQQVVRGDSAAYFCASSPEGLAQETQYFGPGTRLLVL.

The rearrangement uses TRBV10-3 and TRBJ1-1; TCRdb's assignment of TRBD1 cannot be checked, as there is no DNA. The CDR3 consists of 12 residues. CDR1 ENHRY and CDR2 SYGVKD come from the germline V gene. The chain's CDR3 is CAIRPTGKKAFF.

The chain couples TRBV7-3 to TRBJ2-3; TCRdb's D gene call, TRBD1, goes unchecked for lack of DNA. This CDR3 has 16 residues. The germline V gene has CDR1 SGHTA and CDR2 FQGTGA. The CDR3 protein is CASSSGQGYVADTQYF.

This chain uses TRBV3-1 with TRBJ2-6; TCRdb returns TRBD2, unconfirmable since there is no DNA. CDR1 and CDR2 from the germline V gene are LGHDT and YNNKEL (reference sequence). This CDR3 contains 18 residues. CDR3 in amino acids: CASSPVAGGVSGANVLTF. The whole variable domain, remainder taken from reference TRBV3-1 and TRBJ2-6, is DTAVSQTPKYLVTQMGNDKSIKCEQNLGHDTMYWYKQDSKKFLKIMFSYNNKELIINETVPNRFSPKSPDKAHLNLHINSLELGDSAVYFCASSPVAGGVSGANVLTFGAGSRLTVL.

The CDR3 sequence is CASSFRGPGNTIYF. V is TRBV28 and J is TRBJ1-3; TCRdb returns TRBD1, unconfirmable since there is no DNA. CDR1 MDHEN and CDR2 SYDVKM come from the germline V gene. The CDR3 has 14 residues.

The CDR3 spells CSAPSRRRDKYNEQFF. The chain has TRBV20-1 and TRBJ2-1; TCRdb reports TRBD2, a call that lacks DNA to check it against. The CDR3 extends over 16 amino acids. CDR1 and CDR2 (germline): DFQATT, SNEGSKA (reference sequence).

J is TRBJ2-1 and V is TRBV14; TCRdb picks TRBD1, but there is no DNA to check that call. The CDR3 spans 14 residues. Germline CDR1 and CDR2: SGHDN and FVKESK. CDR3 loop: CASSHLTGFNEQFF.

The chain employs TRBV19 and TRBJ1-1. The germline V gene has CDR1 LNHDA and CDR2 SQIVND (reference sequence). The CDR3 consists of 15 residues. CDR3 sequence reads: CASKDWQGRGTEAFF.

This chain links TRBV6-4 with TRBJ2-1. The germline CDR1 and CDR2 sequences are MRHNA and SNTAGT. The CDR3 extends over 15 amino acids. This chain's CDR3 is CASSDGVSSYNEQFF.

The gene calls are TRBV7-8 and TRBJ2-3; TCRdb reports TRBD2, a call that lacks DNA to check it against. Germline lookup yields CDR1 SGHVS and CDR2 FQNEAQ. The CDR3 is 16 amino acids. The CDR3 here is CASSLETSGSTDTQYF.

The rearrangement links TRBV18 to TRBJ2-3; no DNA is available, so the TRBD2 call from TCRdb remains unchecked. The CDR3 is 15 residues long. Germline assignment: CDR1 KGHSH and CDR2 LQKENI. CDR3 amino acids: CATGTLAGRTDTQYF.

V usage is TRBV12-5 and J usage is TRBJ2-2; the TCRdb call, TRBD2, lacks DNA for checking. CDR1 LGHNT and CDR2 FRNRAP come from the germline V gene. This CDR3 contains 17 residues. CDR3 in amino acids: CASGLAGTSGNTGELFF.

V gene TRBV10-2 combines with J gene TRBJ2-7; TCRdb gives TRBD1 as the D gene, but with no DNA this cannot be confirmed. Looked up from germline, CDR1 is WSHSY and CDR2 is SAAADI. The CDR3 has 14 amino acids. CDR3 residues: CASSETDGTYEQYF.

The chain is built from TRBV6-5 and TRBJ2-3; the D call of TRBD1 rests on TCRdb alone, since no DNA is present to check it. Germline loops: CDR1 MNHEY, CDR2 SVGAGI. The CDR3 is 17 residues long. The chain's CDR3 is CASSYSAPGTRRDTQYF.

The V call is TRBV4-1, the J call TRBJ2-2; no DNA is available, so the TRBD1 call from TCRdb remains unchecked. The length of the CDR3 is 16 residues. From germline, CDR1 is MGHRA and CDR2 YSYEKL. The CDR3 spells CASSQMDRRNTGELFF.

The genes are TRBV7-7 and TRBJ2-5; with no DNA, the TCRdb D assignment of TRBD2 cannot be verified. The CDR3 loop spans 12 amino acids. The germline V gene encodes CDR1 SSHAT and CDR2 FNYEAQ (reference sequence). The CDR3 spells CAVSDYQETQYF.